The 20 T cell receptor beta chains below were found in one sample sequenced in a study of neurological immune-mediated disorders. One entry per CDR3 protein, called by TCRdb with MiXCR from the 5' RACE reads. The sample shows 95,000 to 110,000 distinct CDR3 sequences, 11% of them seen only once. Described time point: longitudinal time-point 3. Sequenced: PBMCs. The origin of the receptors is a female donor with HTLV-1-associated myelopathy (HAM/TSP).

This clonotype was found many times. The chain's CDR3 is CASRRDRGSYEQYF. The CDR3 coding sequence is TGTGCCAGCAGGCGGGACAGGGGGAGCTACGAGCAGTACTTC. J is TRBJ2-7 and V is TRBV12-3 or TRBV12-4, with 11 bases aligning to TRBD1. The CDR3 extends over 14 amino acids. Losses at the gene ends were 6 bases for V and 3 bases for J; bases not matched to a gene: 4.

The chain joins TRBV15 to TRBJ2-1; D tentatively reads TRBD1 or TRBD2 (5 bases each). With 0 bases removed from V and 15 bases from J, the gap between germline ends came to 18 bases. This CDR3 is 14 amino acids long. From germline, CDR1 is LNHNV and CDR2 YYDKDF (reference sequence). The CDR3, as DNA: TGTGCCACCAGCAGAGATCAGACGAGGGGTGGGCGGTTCTTC. Its protein is CATSRDQTRGGRFF. The variable domain in full, completed from reference TRBV15 and TRBJ2-1, reads DAMVIQNPRYQVTQFGKPVTLSCSQTLNHNVMYWYQQKSSQAPKLLFHYYDKDFNNEADTPDNFQSRRPNTSFCFLDIRSPGLGDTAMYLCATSRDQTRGGRFFGPGTRLTVL.

The V gene is TRBV5-1, the J gene TRBJ1-6, with TRBD1 as a possible D gene (5 bases). From germline, CDR1 is SGHRS and CDR2 YFSETQ. V was cut by 4 bases and J by 7 bases, with 12 bases left in between. There are 14 residues in the CDR3. The CDR3 sequence: CASSPGTLNSPLHF. The CDR3 nucleotides are TGCGCCAGCAGCCCCGGGACGCTAAATTCACCCCTCCACTTT. Using reference TRBV5-1 and TRBJ1-6 for the parts outside the CDR3, the full variable domain is KAGVTQTPRYLIKTRGQQVTLSCSPISGHRSVSWYQQTPGQGLQFLFEYFSETQRNKGNFPGRFSGRQFSNSRSEMNVSTLELGDSALYLCASSPGTLNSPLHFGNGTRLTVT.

This clonotype was seen at least ten times. For the CDR3, the DNA is TGCAGTGCTCCCCCCACAGGGCGATCCACAGATACGCAGTATTTT. It encodes CSAPPTGRSTDTQYF. V usage is TRBV20-1 and J usage is TRBJ2-3; D is perhaps TRBD1 (6 bases). Germline values: CDR1 DFQATT, CDR2 SNEGSKA (reference sequence). CDR3 length: 15 residues. Trimming cost V 5 bases and J 2 bases, with 17 bases left between them.

This clonotype was picked up many times. The chain has TRBV5-1 and TRBJ2-4, with 10 positions matching TRBD1. Trimming at V came to 4 bases and at J to 7 bases, leaving 5 bases not matched to a gene. Germline CDR1 SGHRS, CDR2 YFSETQ. The CDR3 has 14 residues. CDR3 DNA sequence: TGCGCCAGCAGCGGGACAGGGGACGAGAACATTCAGTACTTC. Its translation: CASSGTGDENIQYF.

Many counts were recorded for this clonotype. The V gene is TRBV11-2, the J gene TRBJ2-3; no clear D gene. This CDR3 spans 16 amino acids. Germline CDR1 SGHAT, CDR2 FQNNGV. Trimming pared 0 bases from V and 1 base from J, leaving 11 bases between. The DNA of the CDR3 is TGTGCCAGCAGCTTAGATCCCCTAACCGGCACAGATACGCAGTATTTT. Amino acids: CASSLDPLTGTDTQYF.

This clonotype was seen a handful of times. The V and J genes are TRBV6-2 or TRBV6-3 and TRBJ2-1; D might be TRBD1 (5 bases). The germline V gene encodes CDR1 MNHEY and CDR2 SVGEGT. The CDR3 consists of 14 residues. Deletions cut 2 bases from V and 7 bases from J, with 12 bases between. CDR3 region: CASSYNRPWNEQFF. CDR3 DNA: TGTGCCAGCAGTTACAACAGGCCGTGGAATGAGCAGTTCTTC.

The CDR3 region is CASSESGQGQGYTF. DNA for the CDR3: TGCGCCAGCAGTGAGTCGGGGCAGGGTCAAGGCTACACCTTC. The V gene is TRBV10-2, the J gene TRBJ1-2, with a possible D match to TRBD1 (5 bases). Germline lookup yields CDR1 WSHSY and CDR2 SAAADI. The CDR3 consists of 14 residues. V lost 0 bases, J lost 8 bases, and 13 bases lay in between.

This clonotype was counted many times. The CDR3 DNA sequence: TGCAGCGTTGTATCGGGACAGGGTGGCGAGCAGTACTTC. It yields the protein CSVVSGQGGEQYF. The chain couples TRBV29-1 to TRBJ2-7, with 9 positions matching TRBD1. CDR3 length: 13 residues. V was pared by 4 bases and J by 6 bases, with 7 bases of the junction left unmatched. Looked up from germline, CDR1 is SQVTM and CDR2 is ANQGSEA.

This clonotype was counted many times. The chain uses TRBV6-5 and TRBJ2-1; 14 nucleotides align to TRBD2. Trimming cost V 5 bases and J 0 bases; bases outside gene matches: 9. This CDR3 comprises 19 residues. Germline V CDR1 and CDR2: MNHEY, SVGAGI. As DNA, the CDR3 is TGTGCCAGCAGTCAGGGACTAGCGGGGGAAGAATACTCCTACAATGAGCAGTTCTTC. Translation: CASSQGLAGEEYSYNEQFF.

This clonotype was detected a few times. A read error is possible here, since a much larger clone lies one base away. The V call is TRBV5-6, the J call TRBJ2-6, with D unresolved. The CDR3 covers 16 residues. The germline CDR1 and CDR2 sequences are SGHDT and YYEEEE. CDR3 residues: CASRKGRFSGVNVLTF. In DNA form, the CDR3 reads TGTGCCAGCAGAAAAGGACGGTTCTCTGGGGTCAACGTCCTGACTTTC.

In this sample, this clonotype turned up many times. V usage is TRBV20-1 and J usage is TRBJ2-5, with 7 bases fitting TRBD1. The CDR3 sequence is 14 residues long. Germline V gene sequence: CDR1 DFQATT, CDR2 SNEGSKA (reference sequence). Germline trimming cut 4 bases from V and 2 bases from J; bases unmatched to any gene: 7. Here the CDR3 reads CSATSGTVQETQYF. CDR3 coding DNA: TGCAGTGCTACTTCCGGGACAGTACAAGAGACCCAGTACTTC.

This clonotype was recorded many times. The chain couples TRBV5-4 to TRBJ2-2, with TRBD2 identical over 7 bases. Per the germline V gene, CDR1 is SGHNT and CDR2 is YYREEE (reference sequence). The CDR3 totals 15 residues. The J segment lost 6 bases and the V segment lost 0 bases, leaving 5 bases of the junction unmatched. The CDR3 loop reads CASSLASGASGELFF. The DNA of the CDR3 is TGTGCCAGCAGCTTGGCTAGCGGAGCCTCCGGGGAGCTGTTTTTT. The entire variable domain, with the rest obtained from reference TRBV5-4 and TRBJ2-2, is as follows: ETGVTQSPTHLIKTRGQQVTLRCSSQSGHNTVSWYQQALGQGPQFIFQYYREEENGRGNFPPRFSGLQFPNYSSELNVNALELDDSALYLCASSLASGASGELFFGEGSRLTVL.

At least ten counts were recorded for this clonotype. This sequence joins TRBV20-1 and TRBJ1-2; perhaps TRBD1 as D (5 bases). Trimming shortened V by 2 bases and J by 6 bases, and 10 bases separated the two germline ends. This CDR3 comprises 12 residues. Germline V gene data show CDR1 as DFQATT and CDR2 as SNEGSKA (reference sequence). This chain's CDR3 is CSARSRVDGYTF. The CDR3 nucleotides read TGCAGTGCTAGAAGCAGGGTCGATGGCTACACCTTC.

This clonotype was seen at least ten times. The CDR3 DNA follows: TGTGCCAGCAGTTTAGGGCAGACCGGCTCCTCTGGGGCCAACGTCCTGACTTTC. This codes for CASSLGQTGSSGANVLTF. The chain has TRBV28 and TRBJ2-6; no reliable D call. This CDR3 spans 18 amino acids. The V and J ends lost 2 bases and 0 bases respectively, with 14 bases between them. Germline V gene sequence: CDR1 MDHEN, CDR2 SYDVKM.

Many counts were recorded for this clonotype. The chain employs TRBV6-1 and TRBJ1-3; no definite D call. V was clipped by 4 bases and J by 0 bases, with 10 bases between them. The CDR3 length is 15 residues. The V gene's germline CDR1 is MNHNS and CDR2 SASEGT. CDR3 coding DNA: TGTGCCAGCAGTGTCAAAGGGAGCTCTGGAAACACCATATATTTT. This codes for CASSVKGSSGNTIYF.

In this sample, this clonotype turned up many times. The chain employs TRBV5-1 and TRBJ2-6, with no clear D. Trimming cost V 0 bases and J 12 bases, with 10 bases left between them. The CDR3 runs 13 residues. Germline values: CDR1 SGHRS, CDR2 YFSETQ. Written as DNA, the CDR3 is TGCGCCAGCAGCTTGGCCCCAGAGGCCGTCCTGACTTTC. Protein product: CASSLAPEAVLTF.

The chain is built from TRBV5-1 and TRBJ2-2; 8 nucleotides line up with TRBD1. Germline assignment: CDR1 SGHRS and CDR2 YFSETQ. V shed 0 bases and J 5 bases; nucleotides not matched to a gene: 6. The CDR3 has 16 amino acids. The chain's CDR3 is CASSLVGTGFTGELFF. The CDR3, as DNA: TGCGCCAGCAGCTTGGTTGGGACAGGTTTTACCGGGGAGCTGTTTTTT.

This clonotype was seen ten or more times. This rearrangement joins TRBV7-9 to TRBJ2-3, with 8 bases that match TRBD1. The CDR3 covers 15 residues. Germline V gene data show CDR1 as SEHNR and CDR2 as FQNEAQ (reference sequence). J lost 2 bases, V lost 5 bases, and 6 bases had no gene match. CDR3 bases: TGTGCCAGCAGCCAGAAGACAGGGGCCACAGATACGCAGTATTTT. It codes for CASSQKTGATDTQYF.

Ten or more counts support this clonotype. The V and J genes are TRBV5-1 and TRBJ2-1, with D unclear. Trimming stripped 0 bases from V and 4 bases from J, with 8 bases between. Germline assignment: CDR1 SGHRS and CDR2 YFSETQ. The CDR3 is 14 amino acids. CDR3 nucleotide sequence: TGCGCCAGCAGCTTGGAAGGCACTTACAATGAGCAGTTCTTC. Translating gives CASSLEGTYNEQFF.